The 7 T cell receptor beta chains in this list originate from one sample, sequenced in a study of cytomegalovirus exposure and HLA in healthy donors. Both 60 Vbeta primers and 13 Jbeta primers went into the PCR. Generated by immunoSEQ multiplex PCR, the TCRdb table keeps only in-frame clones and is missing some. This table has some 90,000 clones, around three quarters appearing once. The source material was PBMCs. All receptors come from a man in his forties in good health and CMV-seronegative.

The chain combines TRBV7-2 with TRBJ2-1; D is undetermined. Germline CDR1 and CDR2: SGHTA and FQGNSA. The V end was cut by 0 bases, the J end by 9 bases, with 9 bases between. The CDR3 is made up of 13 amino acids. The CDR3: CASSLARSIEQFF. For the CDR3, the DNA is TGTGCCAGCAGCTTAGCGCGATCAATTGAGCAGTTCTTC.

The chain employs TRBV11-2 and TRBJ1-1, with D possibly being TRBD1 (5 bases). The germline gives CDR1 SGHAT, CDR2 FQNNGV. With 0 bases removed from V and 10 bases from J, the gap between germline ends came to 12 bases. This CDR3 region has 13 residues. CDR3 nucleotides: TGTGCCAGCAGCTTAGATCGGGGGAGTGGAGCTTTCTTT. It codes for CASSLDRGSGAFF. The full variable domain, rest sourced from reference TRBV11-2 and TRBJ1-1, is EAGVAQSPRYKIIEKRQSVAFWCNPISGHATLYWYQQILGQGPKLLIQFQNNGVVDDSQLPKDRFSAERLKGVDSTLKIQPAKLEDSAVYLCASSLDRGSGAFFGQGTRLTVV.

This rearrangement joins TRBV28 to TRBJ1-3; D is uncertain. The germline V and J ends were trimmed by 5 bases and 0 bases, with 17 bases remaining between them. This CDR3 is built from 17 residues. Germline loops: CDR1 MDHEN, CDR2 SYDVKM. The CDR3, as DNA: TGTGCCAGCAGTCCCCTTTGGGCCCTCAGCTCTGGAAACACCATATATTTT. Residues: CASSPLWALSSGNTIYF. Variable domain in full (rest from reference TRBV28 and TRBJ1-3): DVKVTQSSRYLVKRTGEKVFLECVQDMDHENMFWYRQDPGLGLRLIYFSYDVKMKEKGDIPEGYSVSREKKERFSLILESASTNQTSMYLCASSPLWALSSGNTIYFGEGSWLTVV.

The V and J genes are TRBV4-3 and TRBJ1-1; no clear D gene. CDR1 LGHNA and CDR2 YSLEER come from the germline V gene. The CDR3 runs to 15 residues. The V and J ends lost 0 bases and 4 bases respectively, with 12 bases between them. The CDR3 coding sequence is TGCGCCAGCAGCCAAGAAATGGGCAGATTCACTGAAGCTTTCTTT. This codes for CASSQEMGRFTEAFF.

The V call is TRBV11-1, the J call TRBJ1-1; 9 bases fit TRBD1. Trimming removed 3 bases from V and 0 bases from J; junction bases left unmatched: 5. From germline, CDR1 is SGHAT and CDR2 FQDESV (reference sequence). CDR3 length: 16 amino acids. CDR3 bases: TGTGCCAGCAGCTTCGCGAACAGGGGGCTGAACACTGAAGCTTTCTTT. It codes for CASSFANRGLNTEAFF.

This rearrangement joins TRBV6-5 to TRBJ1-1; D ambiguous. There are 12 residues in the CDR3. Trimming left V 2 bases short and J 7 bases short, with 8 bases between. Per the germline V gene, CDR1 is MNHEY and CDR2 is SVGAGI. The CDR3 protein is CASSYLGSEAFF. CDR3 in DNA: TGTGCCAGCAGTTACCTAGGGAGTGAAGCTTTCTTT.

V usage is TRBV4-3 and J usage is TRBJ2-6; weak D call: TRBD2 (5 bases). CDR1 and CDR2 (germline): LGHNA, YSLEER. The length of the CDR3 is 15 residues. V dropped 1 base and J dropped 3 bases, with 7 bases sitting between them. The DNA of the CDR3 is TGCGCCAGCAGCCAAGCGGGGTTTGGGGCCAACGTCCTGACTTTC. Translating it yields CASSQAGFGANVLTF.